What follows is one T cell receptor beta chain and its context. Its antigen is currently unknown. The entry originates in a study of OX40 agonist ivuxolimab in advanced cancers. Background on the study: In three patients, partial responses were observed, one with hepatocellular carcinoma and two with cutaneous melanoma. Findings and caveats of the study: The specificity for antigen of the expanded peripheral T cells was not determined. Patients who responded partially at 0.1-3.0 mg/kg showed clonal expansion ranking among the lowest. On average, CD8+ T cells showed a greater number of expanded clones than CD4+.

Repertoires were generated with immunoSEQ multiplex PCR, while TCRdb's copy carries only in-frame clones and drops some. The table has some 72,000 clones, around 93% seen once. The CDR3 covers 13 residues. Germline values: CDR1 KGHSY, CDR2 FQNENV. V was clipped by 4 bases and J by 2 bases, with 8 bases between them. The V gene is TRBV16, the J gene TRBJ1-1; the D is unclear. The specimen was CD4+ or CD8+ T cells sorted from blood, collected in a trial of the OX40 agonist ivuxolimab. The clonotype was recovered from an adult with an advanced solid tumor such as melanoma, head and neck, liver or kidney cancer. CDR3 nucleotide sequence: TGTGCCAGCAGCCCTCCCCGAAACACTGAAGCTTTCTTT. Amino acid sequence: CASSPPRNTEAFF.